This TCR beta chain was found in a study of PD-1 blockade in mismatch repair-deficient tumors. TCRdb keeps only in-frame clones here, not all; method: immunoSEQ multiplex PCR. The data show about 35,000 clones, with 65% to 85% seen just once and 3% to 3.5% held by the top ten. The CDR3 has 14 residues. V was pared by 6 bases and J by 0 bases, with 9 bases between. From germline, CDR1 is SNHLY and CDR2 FYNNEI. This clonotype originated in an adult with mismatch repair-deficient cancer. The specimen comprised PBMCs, sampled roughly 6 weeks after starting pembrolizumab. J is TRBJ2-1 and V is TRBV2; D may be TRBD2 (5 bases). CDR3 protein: CASSRTSSYNEQFF. CDR3 bases: TGTGCCAGCAGCCGTACTAGCTCCTACAATGAGCAGTTCTTC.